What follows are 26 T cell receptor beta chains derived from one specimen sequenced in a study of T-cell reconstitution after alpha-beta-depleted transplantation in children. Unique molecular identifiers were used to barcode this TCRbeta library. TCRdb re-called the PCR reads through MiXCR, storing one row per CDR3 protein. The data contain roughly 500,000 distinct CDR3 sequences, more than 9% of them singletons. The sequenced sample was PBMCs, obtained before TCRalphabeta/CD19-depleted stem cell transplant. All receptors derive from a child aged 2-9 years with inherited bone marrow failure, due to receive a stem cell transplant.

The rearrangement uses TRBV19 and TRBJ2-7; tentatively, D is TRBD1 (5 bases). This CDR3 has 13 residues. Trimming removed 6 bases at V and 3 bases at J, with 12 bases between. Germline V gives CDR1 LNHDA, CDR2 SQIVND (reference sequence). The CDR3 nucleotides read TGTGCCAGTAGGAGGTCAGGGAACTACGAGCAGTACTTC. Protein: CASRRSGNYEQYF.

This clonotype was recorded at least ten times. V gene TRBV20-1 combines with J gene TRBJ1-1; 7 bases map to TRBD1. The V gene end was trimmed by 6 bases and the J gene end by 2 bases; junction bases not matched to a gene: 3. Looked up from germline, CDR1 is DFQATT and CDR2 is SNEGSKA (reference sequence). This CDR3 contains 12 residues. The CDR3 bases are TGCAGTGCCCACAGGGGAAACACTGAAGCTTTCTTT. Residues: CSAHRGNTEAFF.

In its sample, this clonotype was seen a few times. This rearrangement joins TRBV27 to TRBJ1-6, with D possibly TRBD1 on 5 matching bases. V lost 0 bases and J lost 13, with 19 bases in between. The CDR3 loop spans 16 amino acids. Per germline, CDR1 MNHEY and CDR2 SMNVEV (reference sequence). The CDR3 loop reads CASSLSEGQRSYPLHF. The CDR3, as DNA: TGTGCCAGCAGTTTATCGGAGGGGCAGCGGTCTTACCCCCTCCACTTT.

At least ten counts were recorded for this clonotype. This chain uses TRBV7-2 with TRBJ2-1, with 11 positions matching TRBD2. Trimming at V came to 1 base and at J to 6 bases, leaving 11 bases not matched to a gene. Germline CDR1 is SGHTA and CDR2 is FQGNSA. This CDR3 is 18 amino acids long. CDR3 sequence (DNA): TGTGCCAGCAGCTTAGGGCAAAGACTAGCGGGACTCAGCAATGAGCAGTTCTTC. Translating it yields CASSLGQRLAGLSNEQFF. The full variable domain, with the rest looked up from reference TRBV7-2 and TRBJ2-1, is GAGVSQSPSNKVTEKGKDVELRCDPISGHTALYWYRQSLGQGLEFLIYFQGNSAPDKSGLPSDRFSAERTGGSVSTLTIQRTQQEDSAVYLCASSLGQRLAGLSNEQFFGPGTRLTVL.

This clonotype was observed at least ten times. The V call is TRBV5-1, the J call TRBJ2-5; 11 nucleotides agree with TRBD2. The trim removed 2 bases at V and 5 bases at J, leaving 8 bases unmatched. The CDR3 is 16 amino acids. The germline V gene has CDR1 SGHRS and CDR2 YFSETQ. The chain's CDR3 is CASSFIAGGTRETQYF. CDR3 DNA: TGCGCCAGCAGCTTTATAGCGGGAGGGACGAGGGAGACCCAGTACTTC.

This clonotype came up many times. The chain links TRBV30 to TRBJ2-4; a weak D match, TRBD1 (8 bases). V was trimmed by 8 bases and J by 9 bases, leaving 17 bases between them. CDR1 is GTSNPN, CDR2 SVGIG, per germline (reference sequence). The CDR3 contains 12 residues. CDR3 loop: CAHRGGGGIQYF. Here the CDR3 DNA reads TGTGCCCACAGGGGGGGTGGGGGCATTCAGTACTTC.

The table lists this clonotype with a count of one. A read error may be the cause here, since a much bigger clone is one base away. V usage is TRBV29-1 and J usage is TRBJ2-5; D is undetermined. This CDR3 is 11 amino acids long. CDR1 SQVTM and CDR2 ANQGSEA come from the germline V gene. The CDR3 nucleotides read TGCAGCGGGACCCACGTGGAGACCCGGTACTTC. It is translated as CSGTHVETRYF.

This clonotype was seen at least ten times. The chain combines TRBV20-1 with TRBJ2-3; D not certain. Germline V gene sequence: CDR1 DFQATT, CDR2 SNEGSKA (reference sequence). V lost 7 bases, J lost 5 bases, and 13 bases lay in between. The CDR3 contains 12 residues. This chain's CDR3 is CSVGGWGDTQYF. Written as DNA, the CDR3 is TGCAGTGTGGGCGGCTGGGGAGATACGCAGTATTTT.

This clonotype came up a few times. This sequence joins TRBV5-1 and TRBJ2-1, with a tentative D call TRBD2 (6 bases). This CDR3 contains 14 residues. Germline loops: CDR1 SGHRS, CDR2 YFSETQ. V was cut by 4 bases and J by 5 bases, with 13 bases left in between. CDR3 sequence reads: CASSTGLGDNEQFF. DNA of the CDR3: TGCGCCAGCAGCACGGGACTTGGAGACAATGAGCAGTTCTTC.

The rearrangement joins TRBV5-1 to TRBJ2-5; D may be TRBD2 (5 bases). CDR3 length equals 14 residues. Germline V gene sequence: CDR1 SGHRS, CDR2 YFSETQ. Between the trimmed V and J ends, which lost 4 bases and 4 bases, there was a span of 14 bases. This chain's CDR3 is CASSPEGSVETQYF. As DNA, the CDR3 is TGCGCCAGCAGCCCCGAGGGTAGCGTAGAGACCCAGTACTTC.

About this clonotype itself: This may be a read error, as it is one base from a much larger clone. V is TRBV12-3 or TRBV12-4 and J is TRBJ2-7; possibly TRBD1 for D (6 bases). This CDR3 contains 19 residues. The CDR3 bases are TGTACCAGCAGTTTAGGTACAGGGTCGGGTTCCGGCCTACCCTACGAGCAGTACTTC. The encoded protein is CTSSLGTGSGSGLPYEQYF.

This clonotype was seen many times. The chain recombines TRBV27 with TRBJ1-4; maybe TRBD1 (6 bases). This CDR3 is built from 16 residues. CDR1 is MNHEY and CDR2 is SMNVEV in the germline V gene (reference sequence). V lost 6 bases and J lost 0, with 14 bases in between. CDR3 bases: TGTGCCAGCAGCTGGAGAAGGGGGGCAACTAATGAAAAACTGTTTTTT. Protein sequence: CASSWRRGATNEKLFF.

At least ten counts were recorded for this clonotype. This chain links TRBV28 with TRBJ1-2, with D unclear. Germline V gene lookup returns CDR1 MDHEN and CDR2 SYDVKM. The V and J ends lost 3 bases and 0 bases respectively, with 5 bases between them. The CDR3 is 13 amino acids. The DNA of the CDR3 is TGTGCCAGCAGTTTCACCACTAACTATGGCTACACCTTC. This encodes CASSFTTNYGYTF.

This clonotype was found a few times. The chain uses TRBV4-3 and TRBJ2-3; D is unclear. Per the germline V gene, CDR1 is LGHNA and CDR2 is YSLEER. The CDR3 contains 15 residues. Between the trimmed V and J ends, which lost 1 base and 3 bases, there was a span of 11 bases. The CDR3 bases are TGCGCCAGCAGCCAAGGCCTACTTAGTACAGATACGCAGTATTTT. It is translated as CASSQGLLSTDTQYF.

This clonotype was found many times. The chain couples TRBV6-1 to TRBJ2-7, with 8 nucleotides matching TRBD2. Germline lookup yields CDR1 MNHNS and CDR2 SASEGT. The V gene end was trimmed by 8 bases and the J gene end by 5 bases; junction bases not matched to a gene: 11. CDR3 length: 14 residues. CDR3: CASATGTSTNEQYF. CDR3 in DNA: TGTGCCAGCGCCACAGGGACTAGTACAAACGAGCAGTACTTC.

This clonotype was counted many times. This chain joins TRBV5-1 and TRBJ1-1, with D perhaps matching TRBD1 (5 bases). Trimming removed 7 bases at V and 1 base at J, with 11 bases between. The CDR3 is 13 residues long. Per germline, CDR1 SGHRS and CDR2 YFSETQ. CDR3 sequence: CASGTGGNTEAFF. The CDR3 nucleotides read TGCGCCAGCGGGACCGGGGGGAACACTGAAGCTTTCTTT.

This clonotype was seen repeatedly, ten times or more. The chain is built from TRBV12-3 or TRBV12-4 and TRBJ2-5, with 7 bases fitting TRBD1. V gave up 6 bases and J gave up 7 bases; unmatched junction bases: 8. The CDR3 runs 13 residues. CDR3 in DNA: TGTGCCAGCAGCCGCGACAGGGTCGGGACCCAGTACTTC. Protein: CASSRDRVGTQYF.

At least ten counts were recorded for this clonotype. This chain's CDR3 is CASSPRDPTGELFF. CDR3 coding DNA: TGTGCCAGCAGTCCCCGGGACCCCACCGGGGAGCTGTTTTTT. The rearrangement uses TRBV6-2 or TRBV6-3 and TRBJ2-2; perhaps D is TRBD1 or TRBD2 (5 bases each). The germline V and J ends were trimmed by 5 bases and 4 bases, with 11 bases remaining between them. Germline values: CDR1 MNHEY, CDR2 SVGEGT. The CDR3 consists of 14 residues.

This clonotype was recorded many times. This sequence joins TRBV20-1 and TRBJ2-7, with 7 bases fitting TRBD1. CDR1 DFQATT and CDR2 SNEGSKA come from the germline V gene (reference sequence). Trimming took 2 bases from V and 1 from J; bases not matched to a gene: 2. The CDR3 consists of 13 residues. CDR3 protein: CSARPGQSYEQYF. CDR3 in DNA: TGCAGTGCTAGACCGGGACAGTCCTACGAGCAGTACTTC.

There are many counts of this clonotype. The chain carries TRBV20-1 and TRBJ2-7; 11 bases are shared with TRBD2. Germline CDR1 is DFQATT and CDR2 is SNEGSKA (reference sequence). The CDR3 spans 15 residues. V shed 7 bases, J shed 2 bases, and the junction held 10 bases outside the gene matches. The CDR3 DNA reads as TGCAGTGGAACCGGGACTAGCGGACCTACCTACGAGCAGTACTTC. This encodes CSGTGTSGPTYEQYF.

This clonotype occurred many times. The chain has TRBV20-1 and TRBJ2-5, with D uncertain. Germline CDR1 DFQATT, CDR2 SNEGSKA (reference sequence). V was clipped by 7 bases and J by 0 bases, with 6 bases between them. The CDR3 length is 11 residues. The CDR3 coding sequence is TGCAGTGTGAGAGACCAAGAGACCCAGTACTTC. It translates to CSVRDQETQYF.

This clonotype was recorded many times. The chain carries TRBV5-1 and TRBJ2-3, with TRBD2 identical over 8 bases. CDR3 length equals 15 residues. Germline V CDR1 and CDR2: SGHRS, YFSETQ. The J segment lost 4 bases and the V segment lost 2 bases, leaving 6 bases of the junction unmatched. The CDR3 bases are TGCGCCAGCAGCTTTGCGGGAGGCACCGCAGATACGCAGTATTTT. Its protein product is CASSFAGGTADTQYF.

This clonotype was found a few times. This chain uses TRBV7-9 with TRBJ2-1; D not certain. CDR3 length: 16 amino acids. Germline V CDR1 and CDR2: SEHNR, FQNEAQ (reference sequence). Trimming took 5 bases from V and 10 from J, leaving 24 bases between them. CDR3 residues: CASSPGSRAGIPEQFF. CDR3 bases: TGTGCCAGCAGCCCAGGATCGCGAGCCGGCATCCCCGAGCAGTTCTTC.

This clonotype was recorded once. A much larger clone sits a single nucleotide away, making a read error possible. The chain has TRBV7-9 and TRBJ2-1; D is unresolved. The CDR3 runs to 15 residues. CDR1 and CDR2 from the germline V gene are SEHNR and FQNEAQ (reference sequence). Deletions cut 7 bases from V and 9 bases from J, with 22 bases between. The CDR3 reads CASIPKLLIRAEQFF. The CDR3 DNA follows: TGTGCCAGCATCCCTAAGCTTCTTATCCGTGCTGAGCAGTTCTTC.

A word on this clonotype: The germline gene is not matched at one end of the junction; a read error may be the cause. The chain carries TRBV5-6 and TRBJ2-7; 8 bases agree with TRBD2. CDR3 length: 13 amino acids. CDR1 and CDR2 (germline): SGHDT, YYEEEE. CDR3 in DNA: TGTGCCATCAGCCCCGGGGGGGGCCGCGAGCAGTACTTC. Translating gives CAISPGGGREQYF.

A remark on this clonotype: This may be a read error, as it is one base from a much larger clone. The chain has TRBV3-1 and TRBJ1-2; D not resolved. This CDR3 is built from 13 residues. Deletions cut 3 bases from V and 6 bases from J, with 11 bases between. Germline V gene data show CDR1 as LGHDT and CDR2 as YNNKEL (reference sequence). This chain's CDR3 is CASSHSGRDGYTF. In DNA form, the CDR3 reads TGTGCCAGCAGCCACTCGGGCCGGGATGGCTACACCTTC.